A single sample is the source of the 21 T cell receptor beta chains below, sequenced in a study of cytomegalovirus exposure and HLA in healthy donors. Vbeta (60) and Jbeta (13) primers were used in the PCR. Assay used: immunoSEQ multiplex PCR; TCRdb lists only in-frame clones, some missing. The sample shows over 150,000 clones, roughly 77% of them seen only once. Sequences were obtained from PBMCs. All receptors come from a woman in her 40s in good health and CMV-seropositive.

The chain links TRBV6-5 to TRBJ2-5; D ambiguous. The CDR3 sequence is 12 residues long. The ends were cut back, 4 bases at V and 4 bases at J, with 7 bases in the middle. In germline, CDR1 is MNHEY, CDR2 SVGAGI. The CDR3 region has the DNA TGTGCCAGCAGTTCAACATTAGAGACCCAGTACTTC. Amino acid sequence: CASSSTLETQYF.

V usage is TRBV5-6 and J usage is TRBJ2-5, with 12 nucleotides matching TRBD1. With the DNA end fitting TRBJ2-7 better, the J assignment may be wrong. The CDR3 has 15 amino acids. The germline gives CDR1 SGHDT, CDR2 YYEEEE. As DNA, the CDR3 is TGTGCCAGCAGCCTCACCGGGACAGGGGGCCTCGAGCAGTACTTC. Encoded protein: CASSLTGTGGLEQYF.

This chain joins TRBV10-2 and TRBJ2-5, with 8 bases identical to TRBD2. Germline V gene sequence: CDR1 WSHSY, CDR2 SAAADI. This CDR3 is built from 15 residues. The trim removed 7 bases at V and 4 bases at J, leaving 11 bases unmatched. The CDR3 sequence is CASMRGFGGGETQYF. Here the CDR3 DNA reads TGCGCCAGCATGAGGGGGTTCGGGGGGGGAGAGACCCAGTACTTC.

V is TRBV5-1 and J is TRBJ2-6; no clear D. CDR1 is SGHRS and CDR2 is YFSETQ in the germline V gene. V lost 0 bases and J 3 bases, leaving 4 bases between the germline ends. This CDR3 spans 14 amino acids. DNA of the CDR3: TGCGCCAGCAGCTTGGCGGGTGGGGCCAACGTCCTGACTTTC. The encoded protein is CASSLAGGANVLTF.

The chain joins TRBV28 to TRBJ1-3; 7 bases agree with TRBD1. J was trimmed by 2 bases and V by 6 bases; bases with no gene match: 10. Germline assignment: CDR1 MDHEN and CDR2 SYDVKM. The CDR3 spans 16 residues. This CDR3 is CASSPYQGDTGNTIYF. Here the CDR3 DNA reads TGTGCCAGCAGCCCATACCAGGGGGACACTGGAAACACCATATATTTT.

The gene calls are TRBV7-2 and TRBJ2-3, with 15 positions matching TRBD2. Germline V lookup: CDR1 SGHTA, CDR2 FQGNSA. The CDR3 runs 18 residues. The J segment lost 1 base and the V segment lost 5 bases, leaving 7 bases of the junction unmatched. For the CDR3, the DNA is TGTGCCAGCAGCAGGACTAGCGGGGGGGCCCCAGGCACAGATACGCAGTATTTT. Translating it yields CASSRTSGGAPGTDTQYF.

The genes are TRBV19 and TRBJ1-6; the D gene is possibly TRBD1 (5 bases). Germline values: CDR1 LNHDA, CDR2 SQIVND (reference sequence). The V gene lost 6 bases and the J gene lost 10 bases, with 10 bases spanning the gap. The CDR3 has 12 amino acids. The DNA for the CDR3 is TGTGCCAGTAGGCAGGGTATCTCACCCCTCCACTTT. This codes for CASRQGISPLHF.

The chain combines TRBV14 with TRBJ2-3, with 10 bases matching TRBD2. Germline V gene sequence: CDR1 SGHDN, CDR2 FVKESK. The V and J ends lost 3 bases and 5 bases, in that order; junction bases with no gene match: 8. The CDR3 length is 16 residues. The chain's CDR3 is CASSHLASGRGDTQYF. The CDR3 coding sequence is TGTGCCAGCAGCCATCTTGCTAGCGGGAGAGGAGATACGCAGTATTTT.

This clone was seen only once. The chain has TRBV7-2 and TRBJ2-1; D may be TRBD2 (5 bases). CDR3 size: 13 residues. Trimming took off 0 bases at V and 12 bases at J, with 12 bases between the two ends. Germline CDR1 and CDR2: SGHTA and FQGNSA. The CDR3 region is CASSLAMVAGQFF. The CDR3, as DNA: TGTGCCAGCAGCTTAGCCATGGTGGCGGGGCAGTTCTTC.

The chain uses TRBV5-1 and TRBJ2-7, with TRBD2 identical over 10 bases. Germline trimming cut 0 bases from V and 4 bases from J; bases unmatched to any gene: 7. CDR3 size: 16 residues. Germline-derived CDR1 and CDR2 are SGHRS and YFSETQ. The CDR3 DNA follows: TGCGCCAGCAGCTTGGGGCTAGCGGGAGAAACGTACGAGCAGTACTTC. Its protein product is CASSLGLAGETYEQYF.

The chain couples TRBV7-2 to TRBJ2-3, with D tentatively TRBD1 (5 bases). V lost 2 bases and J lost 6, with 21 bases in between. From germline, CDR1 is SGHTA and CDR2 FQGNSA. The CDR3 loop spans 17 amino acids. The CDR3 here is CASSLLGQGLNADTQYF. In DNA form, the CDR3 reads TGTGCCAGCAGCTTATTGGGGCAGGGCCTCAACGCGGATACGCAGTATTTT.

This sequence joins TRBV5-8 and TRBJ2-7, with TRBD1 as a possible D gene (6 bases). Trimming left V 3 bases short and J 2 bases short, with 18 bases between. There are 16 residues in the CDR3. Germline V gene sequence: CDR1 SGHTS, CDR2 YDEGEE. CDR3 amino acids: CASSSDRIRATYEQYF. The CDR3 DNA reads TGTGCCAGCAGCTCCGACAGGATTCGGGCGACCTACGAGCAGTACTTC.

This chain joins TRBV7-9 and TRBJ1-4; D gene unclear. There are 19 residues in the CDR3. V was trimmed by 2 bases and J by 0 bases, leaving 19 bases between them. Germline V gives CDR1 SEHNR, CDR2 FQNEAQ (reference sequence). The CDR3 bases are TGTGCCAGCAGCTTATGGCCTCGGGGAAGGGCAACAACTAATGAAAAACTGTTTTTT. Residues: CASSLWPRGRATTNEKLFF. Full variable domain (outside the CDR3, taken from reference TRBV7-9 and TRBJ1-4): DTGVSQNPRHKITKRGQNVTFRCDPISEHNRLYWYRQTLGQGPEFLTYFQNEAQLEKSRLLSDRFSAERPKGSFSTLEIQRTEQGDSAMYLCASSLWPRGRATTNEKLFFGSGTQLSVL.

This chain connects TRBV2 to TRBJ1-5; no reliable D call. V was shortened by 4 bases and J by 7 bases, with 14 bases between the two germline ends. CDR1 is SNHLY, CDR2 FYNNEI, per germline. The CDR3 is 14 residues long. CDR3 region: CASSAERAGQPQHF. The CDR3 DNA reads TGTGCCAGCAGTGCGGAACGGGCGGGACAGCCCCAGCATTTT.

This sequence joins TRBV7-9 and TRBJ2-2; D possibly corresponds to TRBD1 (7 bases). The CDR3 is 17 amino acids. V lost 6 bases, J lost 3 bases, and 20 bases lay in between. Germline lookup yields CDR1 SEHNR and CDR2 FQNEAQ (reference sequence). Here the CDR3 reads CASSSPGSRGDTGELFF. The CDR3 region has the DNA TGTGCCAGCAGTTCCCCAGGGTCCAGGGGGGACACCGGGGAGCTGTTTTTT.

This clone appeared once. The chain links TRBV27 to TRBJ1-6, with a weak D call TRBD1 (5 bases). The CDR3 has 13 amino acids. CDR1 and CDR2 from the germline V gene are MNHEY and SMNVEV (reference sequence). Trimming cost V 11 bases and J 6 bases, with 14 bases left between them. CDR3 sequence reads: CASKDKGNSPLHF. The CDR3 DNA reads TGTGCCTCAAAGGACAAGGGTAATTCACCCCTCCACTTT.

V is TRBV28 and J is TRBJ2-5, with TRBD1 identical over 7 bases. The V and J ends lost 2 bases and 3 bases, in that order; junction bases with no gene match: 0. Germline V gene lookup returns CDR1 MDHEN and CDR2 SYDVKM. This CDR3 has 13 amino acids. In DNA form, the CDR3 reads TGTGCCAGCAGTTTAGGACAGGAAGAGACCCAGTACTTC. Its protein is CASSLGQEETQYF. Complete variable domain (other parts from reference TRBV28 and TRBJ2-5): DVKVTQSSRYLVKRTGEKVFLECVQDMDHENMFWYRQDPGLGLRLIYFSYDVKMKEKGDIPEGYSVSREKKERFSLILESASTNQTSMYLCASSLGQEETQYFGPGTRLLVL.

V is TRBV5-1 and J is TRBJ1-2; 7 bases are a match to TRBD1. The CDR3 has 14 amino acids. V was clipped by 3 bases and J by 4 bases; unmatched bases: 6. Germline CDR1 SGHRS, CDR2 YFSETQ. The CDR3 nucleotides are TGCGCCAGCAGCTCTACTTCAGGGGGCTATGGCTACACCTTC. Its translation is CASSSTSGGYGYTF.

This clone was observed a single time. V usage is TRBV9 and J usage is TRBJ2-3, with 13 bases aligning to TRBD2. The CDR3 consists of 20 residues. CDR1 is SGDLS, CDR2 YYNGEE, per germline. J lost 2 bases, V lost 0 bases, and 12 bases had no gene match. The DNA for the CDR3 is TGTGCCAGCAGCGTAGCCCTTCCACTAGCGGGGGGGCCCACCACAGATACGCAGTATTTT. Translating it yields CASSVALPLAGGPTTDTQYF.

CDR3 DNA sequence: TGTGCCAGCAGCTTAGTAGGGCAGGGTAACTATGGCTACACCTTC. It yields the protein CASSLVGQGNYGYTF. This sequence joins TRBV7-2 and TRBJ1-2; tentative D call: TRBD1 (5 bases). V was pared by 1 base and J by 1 base, with 10 bases between. CDR1 and CDR2 (germline): SGHTA, FQGNSA. The CDR3 sequence is 15 residues long.

The V and J genes are TRBV6-5 and TRBJ1-1, with D hard to call. The CDR3 contains 15 residues. V was pared by 0 bases and J by 0 bases, with 8 bases between. Per germline, CDR1 MNHEY and CDR2 SVGAGI. The CDR3 here is CASSYSSPVNTEAFF. The CDR3 DNA is TGTGCCAGCAGTTACTCGAGTCCCGTGAACACTGAAGCTTTCTTT.